This T cell receptor (beta chain) was profiled in a study of cytomegalovirus exposure and HLA in healthy donors. This clone was counted between two and nine times. The antigen is not known. PCR involved 60 Vbeta and 13 Jbeta primers. Measured with immunoSEQ multiplex PCR; TCRdb has only the in-frame clones, and not every one. In the table there are more than 100,000 clones, less than 90% of which are singletons. CDR3 length equals 16 residues. Trimming removed 7 bases at V and 0 bases at J, with 19 bases between. CDR1 MDHEN and CDR2 SYDVKM come from the germline V gene. General observations from the study: TCR beta sequences numbering about 17,000 were associated with HLA alleles at 0.05 false discovery rate in a later analysis. With high specificity and sensitivity, the classifier reportedly diagnosed cytomegalovirus status.

Sample: PBMCs. J is TRBJ2-7 and V is TRBV28, with D unclear. The TCR sequence derives from a man aged 50-59 years in good health and CMV-seronegative. DNA of the CDR3: TGTGCCAGCAACCCACCGACGGTTAGGAGCTCCTACGAGCAGTACTTC. It translates to CASNPPTVRSSYEQYF.